This paragraph covers one TCR beta chain sequence. The antigen remains undetermined. Via MiXCR, TCRdb re-called the reads, giving one row per CDR3 protein. Of a few hundred thousand distinct CDR3 sequences in the sample, roughly a third were seen once. These data belong to a study of T cell repertoires in cytomegalovirus infection. Study-level information: It was recently identified HLA-C-restricted and well-studied HLA-B-restricted CMV epitopes that the study used.

Points from the study as a whole: Identification of carriers of CMV plus the relevant HLA was achieved through cumulative public TCR beta family frequency. HLA-C-restricted CMV-specific TCR beta clonotypes were dominant in the ex vivo response.

This TCR was recovered from a human donor in good health (CMV status not recorded). Some clones in this sample may be carry-over from other donors' samples. Sequenced material: cultured PBMCs, taken from culture after CMV antigen stimulation.

CDR3 DNA sequence: TGTGCCAGCAGCCCCTTGAGGGGTCAGCCCCAGCATTTT. Residues: CASSPLRGQPQHF. The chain has TRBV7-2 and TRBJ1-5; possible D gene TRBD1, 5 bases. The CDR3 has 13 amino acids. V lost 5 bases, J lost 6 bases, and 11 bases lay in between. In germline, CDR1 is SGHTA, CDR2 FQGNSA.